There are a few counts of the clone carrying this TCR beta chain. Its antigen is as yet unknown. This record belongs to a study of T cell repertoires in cytomegalovirus infection. Study in general: Selected CMV epitopes included recently identified HLA-C-restricted ones as well as well-studied HLA-B-restricted ones. Public TCR beta signatures were indicative of both CMV infection and a matching HLA type. Study outcomes and limitations: Identification of carriers of CMV plus the relevant HLA was achieved through cumulative public TCR beta family frequency. Ex vivo, HLA-C-restricted CMV-specific TCR beta clonotypes prevailed over the rest of the response.

The CDR3 is made up of 11 amino acids. V shed 8 bases and J shed 6 bases, with 11 bases lying between them. The germline V gene has CDR1 SEHNR and CDR2 FQNEAQ (reference sequence). TCRdb used MiXCR to reprocess the reads, holding one entry per CDR3 protein. The sample lists about 900,000 distinct CDR3 sequences, approximately 31% occurring once. This chain joins TRBV7-9 and TRBJ2-7; D unclear. Specimen: cultured CD8+ T cells from PBMCs, collected from culture after CMV antigen stimulation. The clonotype was recovered from a human donor in good health (CMV status not recorded). Some clones in this sample may be carry-over from other donors' samples. CDR3 sequence reads: CASGTNREQYF. The CDR3, as DNA: TGTGCCAGCGGAACGAACCGCGAGCAGTACTTC.